One sample yielded the 29 T cell receptor beta chains listed below, sequenced in a study of radiotherapy plus CTLA-4 blockade in lung cancer. The method was immunoSEQ multiplex PCR; TCRdb's version includes in-frame clones alone and lacks a portion of them. This table has more than 90,000 clones, 82% appearing once. The sample was peripheral blood, taken from a patient treated with radiotherapy plus ipilimumab. These receptors came from a human donor with non-small cell lung cancer that progressed on radiotherapy plus ipilimumab.

The V call is TRBV7-3, the J call TRBJ2-5; no firm D call. Germline CDR1 reads SGHTA; CDR2 reads FQGTGA. There are 15 residues in the CDR3. V shed 1 base and J shed 4 bases, with 13 bases lying between them. The CDR3 nucleotides read TGTGCCAGCAGCTTAATTGCGCGCCTGGGAGAGACCCAGTACTTC. Translated: CASSLIARLGETQYF.

This chain uses TRBV7-6 with TRBJ2-1; 13 bases align to TRBD2. The V and J ends lost 1 base and 8 bases, in that order; junction bases with no gene match: 2. Germline V gives CDR1 SGHVS, CDR2 FNYEAQ. The CDR3 covers 15 residues. CDR3 sequence reads: CASSLGTSGSDEQFF. CDR3 coding DNA: TGTGCCAGCAGCTTAGGGACTAGCGGGAGCGATGAGCAGTTCTTC.

This chain uses TRBV19 with TRBJ2-2; D is unresolved. This CDR3 has 14 residues. The ends were cut back, 7 bases at V and 4 bases at J, with 13 bases in the middle. CDR1 is LNHDA, CDR2 SQIVND, per germline (reference sequence). CDR3 region: CASKQLEFTGELFF. In nucleotides, the CDR3 is TGTGCCAGTAAGCAGCTAGAGTTCACCGGGGAGCTGTTTTTT.

This clone was seen once. Likely a read error: the CDR3 ends without its conserved phenylalanine or tryptophan. J is TRBJ1-2 and V is TRBV6-1; no firm D call. Germline V gives CDR1 MNHNS, CDR2 SASEGT. V was cut by 8 bases and J by 4 bases, with 14 bases left in between. This CDR3 spans 13 amino acids. CDR3 in DNA: TGTGCCAGCCGGGATATAAGGAGCTATGGCTACACCCTC. Protein sequence: CASRDIRSYGYTL.

CDR3 coding DNA: TGCGCCAGCAGCGACAGGGGTTCCAACACTGAAGCTTTCTTT. Amino acids: CASSDRGSNTEAFF. The chain combines TRBV5-1 with TRBJ1-1; 8 nucleotides match TRBD1. CDR3 size: 14 residues. Germline V gene data show CDR1 as SGHRS and CDR2 as YFSETQ. Trimming cost V 4 bases and J 2 bases; bases outside gene matches: 4.

Only one count was recorded for this clone. The chain combines TRBV18 with TRBJ2-1; 8 bases match TRBD1. There are 13 residues in the CDR3. In germline, CDR1 is KGHSH, CDR2 LQKENI. V shed 4 bases and J 4 bases; nucleotides not matched to a gene: 0. The CDR3 protein is CASSRDRYNEQFF. CDR3 DNA: TGTGCCAGCTCACGGGACAGGTACAATGAGCAGTTCTTC.

This chain joins TRBV15 and TRBJ2-7; 9 positions match TRBD1. CDR1 is LNHNV, CDR2 YYDKDF, per germline (reference sequence). The J segment lost 5 bases and the V segment lost 0 bases, leaving 8 bases of the junction unmatched. The CDR3 runs to 16 residues. The CDR3 protein is CATSRDVRTGDNEQYV. CDR3 sequence (DNA): TGTGCCACCAGCAGAGATGTTCGGACAGGGGACAACGAGCAGTACGTC.

This chain links TRBV10-2 with TRBJ1-1; TRBD1 agrees at 9 bases. Germline loops: CDR1 WSHSY, CDR2 SAAADI. The ends lost 6 bases at V and 7 bases at J; junction bases unmatched: 9. The CDR3 is 14 amino acids. Here the CDR3 reads CASRATTGGFEAFF. In nucleotides, the CDR3 is TGCGCCAGCAGGGCCACGACAGGGGGTTTTGAAGCTTTCTTT.

In its sample, this clone was seen once. This chain connects TRBV7-8 to TRBJ1-5; D is ambiguous. V lost 2 bases, J lost 2 bases, and 10 bases lay in between. Germline CDR1 is SGHVS and CDR2 is FQNEAQ. The CDR3 is made up of 15 amino acids. The CDR3 here is CASSLSGQGNQPQHF. The CDR3, as DNA: TGTGCCAGCAGCTTAAGCGGGCAAGGCAATCAGCCCCAGCATTTT.

The CDR3 reads CASSYRGPKHYNEQFF. The CDR3 region has the DNA TGTGCCAGCAGTTACCGGGGCCCCAAACACTACAATGAGCAGTTCTTC. The chain recombines TRBV6-5 with TRBJ2-1; D could derive from TRBD1 or TRBD2 (5 bases each). The length of the CDR3 is 16 residues. Trimming removed 2 bases at V and 3 bases at J, with 14 bases between. CDR1 is MNHEY and CDR2 is SVGAGI in the germline V gene.

About this clone: Additional DNA sequences in this sample encode the identical CDR3. The chain couples TRBV25-1 to TRBJ2-7; D possibly uses TRBD1 or TRBD2 (5 bases each). V was shortened by 3 bases and J by 8 bases, with 14 bases between the two germline ends. Germline values: CDR1 MGHDK, CDR2 SYGVNS. The CDR3 length is 13 residues. The CDR3 is CASSEGPGLKQYF. Here the CDR3 DNA reads TGTGCCAGCAGTGAGGGACCGGGTCTCAAGCAGTACTTC.

As concerns this clone: The sample carries other DNA sequences with the same CDR3. The J gene is TRBJ1-2, the V gene TRBV27; TRBD1 matches at 8 bases. The CDR3 consists of 15 residues. V trimming: 4 bases; J trimming: 8 bases; junction bases outside the gene matches: 12. In germline, CDR1 is MNHEY, CDR2 SMNVEV (reference sequence). CDR3 bases: TGTGCCAGCAGTTCTGGGACAGGACAATTCTACGGCTACACCTTC. This gives the protein CASSSGTGQFYGYTF.

The rearrangement links TRBV28 to TRBJ1-1, with D perhaps TRBD1 (6 bases). CDR1 MDHEN and CDR2 SYDVKM come from the germline V gene. The CDR3 is 14 residues long. Trimming left V 4 bases short and J 11 bases short, with 20 bases between. The CDR3 is CASSSDSGGVVAFF. In nucleotides, the CDR3 is TGTGCCAGCAGTTCGGACAGTGGGGGAGTTGTTGCTTTCTTT.

The chain couples TRBV10-3 to TRBJ2-7; 10 positions match TRBD1. The CDR3 has 14 residues. The V segment lost 7 bases and the J segment 6 bases; nucleotides outside the gene matches: 9. Germline V gene data show CDR1 as ENHRY and CDR2 as SYGVKD. CDR3 loop: CAINNGGQGSEQYF. The CDR3 coding sequence is TGTGCCATCAACAACGGGGGACAGGGGTCCGAGCAGTACTTC.

The chain joins TRBV9 to TRBJ2-1; either TRBD1 or TRBD2 may fit D (6 bases each). CDR1 and CDR2 from the germline V gene are SGDLS and YYNGEE. The CDR3 is 15 amino acids. The germline V and J ends were trimmed by 3 bases and 7 bases, with 17 bases remaining between them. The CDR3, as DNA: TGTGCCAGCAGCGACCGCAGGGGAGGTCTTAATGAGCAGTTCTTC. This codes for CASSDRRGGLNEQFF.

This clone was detected only a few times. The J gene is TRBJ2-1, the V gene TRBV27, with 15 bases lining up with TRBD2. The V and J ends lost 1 base and 8 bases, in that order; junction bases with no gene match: 9. The CDR3 is 18 residues long. Germline V gives CDR1 MNHEY, CDR2 SMNVEV (reference sequence). The CDR3 sequence is CASSLWGLAGGESDEQFF. DNA for the CDR3: TGTGCCAGCAGTTTATGGGGACTAGCGGGAGGAGAGAGCGATGAGCAGTTCTTC.

The genes are TRBV11-2 and TRBJ1-1; D uncertain. V was shortened by 3 bases and J by 5 bases, with 13 bases between the two germline ends. Germline CDR1 reads SGHAT; CDR2 reads FQNNGV. This CDR3 is built from 14 residues. CDR3 in DNA: TGTGCCAGCAGCTTCTCGGGTAGAAGGACTGAAGCTTTCTTT. This gives the protein CASSFSGRRTEAFF. The full variable domain, its missing parts supplied by reference TRBV11-2 and TRBJ1-1, is EAGVAQSPRYKIIEKRQSVAFWCNPISGHATLYWYQQILGQGPKLLIQFQNNGVVDDSQLPKDRFSAERLKGVDSTLKIQPAKLEDSAVYLCASSFSGRRTEAFFGQGTRLTVV.

The gene calls are TRBV7-9 and TRBJ1-1, with TRBD1 matching over 9 bases. CDR1 is SEHNR and CDR2 is FQNEAQ in the germline V gene (reference sequence). The J segment lost 7 bases and the V segment lost 1 base, leaving 1 base of the junction unmatched. This CDR3 has 13 residues. DNA of the CDR3: TGTGCCAGCAGCTTAGGGACAGGGGTTGAAGCTTTCTTT. This sequence encodes CASSLGTGVEAFF.

The V gene is TRBV5-8, the J gene TRBJ2-5; D not resolved. CDR1 and CDR2 from the germline V gene are SGHTS and YDEGEE. V was pared by 2 bases and J by 1 base, with 9 bases between. The CDR3 contains 14 residues. CDR3 bases: TGTGCCAGCAGCTTAGGTCTGCTCCAAGAGACCCAGTACTTC. This translates into CASSLGLLQETQYF.

This rearrangement joins TRBV28 to TRBJ2-5; the D gene is possibly TRBD1 (5 bases). This CDR3 has 13 amino acids. Germline V gene sequence: CDR1 MDHEN, CDR2 SYDVKM. V was pared by 2 bases and J by 3 bases, with 7 bases between. DNA for the CDR3: TGTGCCAGCAGTTTAAGCAGGGAAGAGACCCAGTACTTC. It yields the protein CASSLSREETQYF.

This chain connects TRBV9 to TRBJ2-7; weak D call: TRBD1 (5 bases). CDR3 length: 14 amino acids. V was pared by 4 bases and J by 0 bases, with 11 bases between. Germline V gives CDR1 SGDLS, CDR2 YYNGEE. The CDR3 sequence is CASSQTASSYEQYF. CDR3 bases: TGTGCCAGCAGCCAGACAGCCAGCTCCTACGAGCAGTACTTC. Full variable domain (outside the CDR3, taken from reference TRBV9 and TRBJ2-7): DSGVTQTPKHLITATGQRVTLRCSPRSGDLSVYWYQQSLDQGLQFLIQYYNGEERAKGNILERFSAQQFPDLHSELNLSSLELGDSALYFCASSQTASSYEQYFGPGTRLTVT.

This clone was seen a single time. The V and J genes are TRBV2 and TRBJ1-1; D is perhaps TRBD1 (6 bases). The V end lost 7 bases, the J end lost 7 bases, and 22 bases lay between the germline ends. The CDR3 is 15 amino acids. Germline V CDR1 and CDR2: SNHLY, FYNNEI. The DNA for the CDR3 is TGTGCCAGCACAAAGGACAGTCTCCGGACGGATGAAGCTTTCTTT. It encodes CASTKDSLRTDEAFF.

This chain joins TRBV6-5 and TRBJ2-7; 11 bases match TRBD2. The CDR3 has 14 amino acids. Germline V gives CDR1 MNHEY, CDR2 SVGAGI. The junction had 7 bases not matched to a gene; V was cut back by 8 bases and J by 4 bases. Here the CDR3 DNA reads TGTGCCAGCGCGAAACTAGCGGGAGAATACGAGCAGTACGTC. Translation: CASAKLAGEYEQYV.

This sequence joins TRBV4-1 and TRBJ2-1; 13 bases are shared with TRBD2. V was clipped by 1 base and J by 1 base; unmatched bases: 4. The CDR3 totals 18 residues. CDR1 is MGHRA and CDR2 is YSYEKL in the germline V gene. CDR3 protein: CASSQGLAGGRSYNEQFF. The CDR3 nucleotides are TGCGCCAGCAGCCAAGGACTAGCGGGAGGTCGTTCCTACAATGAGCAGTTCTTC.

This clone was picked up one time. The chain is built from TRBV7-8 and TRBJ2-7; no clear D gene. V was cut by 1 base and J by 2 bases, with 12 bases left in between. Per the germline V gene, CDR1 is SGHVS and CDR2 is FQNEAQ. The CDR3 consists of 15 residues. The CDR3 nucleotides are TGTGCCAGCAGCTTAGGTGACACCATAGCCTACGAGCAGTACGTC. Protein: CASSLGDTIAYEQYV.

Points on this clone: An end of the junction differs from the germline gene, which may be a read error. This sample includes further DNA sequences coding for the same CDR3. The chain has TRBV19 and TRBJ2-1; 8 nucleotides align to TRBD2. The germline gives CDR1 LNHDA, CDR2 SQIVND (reference sequence). The length of the CDR3 is 15 residues. DNA for the CDR3: TGCGCCAGTAGTAGAATAGCGGGACCCTACAATGAGCAGTTCTTC. This encodes CASSRIAGPYNEQFF.

This rearrangement joins TRBV7-6 to TRBJ2-2, with 12 bases that match TRBD2. Losses at the gene ends were 4 bases for V and 6 bases for J; bases not matched to a gene: 6. CDR1 is SGHVS and CDR2 is FNYEAQ in the germline V gene. The CDR3 is made up of 16 amino acids. CDR3: CASSSYRLAGAGELFF. Here the CDR3 DNA reads TGTGCCAGCAGCTCCTACAGACTAGCGGGAGCCGGGGAGCTGTTTTTT. The full variable domain, completed using reference TRBV7-6 and TRBJ2-2, is GAGVSQSPRYKVTKRGQDVALRCDPISGHVSLYWYRQALGQGPEFLTYFNYEAQQDKSGLPNDRFSAERPEGSISTLTIQRTEQRDSAMYRCASSSYRLAGAGELFFGEGSRLTVL.

This clone was observed a single time. The chain combines TRBV10-2 with TRBJ2-6; D is unresolved. The germline V and J ends were trimmed by 6 bases and 4 bases, with 7 bases remaining between them. Per germline, CDR1 WSHSY and CDR2 SAAADI. CDR3 length equals 13 residues. The CDR3 region is CASRVTGANVLTF. The CDR3 coding sequence is TGCGCCAGCAGAGTAACGGGGGCCAACGTCCTGACTTTC.

This clone was seen just once. V is TRBV10-3 and J is TRBJ1-2, with 7 bases identical to TRBD1. CDR3 length: 15 amino acids. The V gene's germline CDR1 is ENHRY and CDR2 SYGVKD. V lost 10 bases, J lost 1 base, and 12 bases stayed unmatched. CDR3 nucleotides: TGTGCCACCATTTACCGGGACAGCGGTAACTATGGCTACACCTTC. The encoded protein is CATIYRDSGNYGYTF.